These T cell receptor beta chains were read from a single sample in a study of human T cells and chemical hapten exposure. TCRdb reprocessed the RACE reads with MiXCR, giving one entry per CDR3 protein. This table has nearly 85,000 distinct CDR3 sequences, about 9.9% appearing once. Source: whole blood, taken in connection with sensitization to the hapten diphenylcyclopropenone (DPC). All receptors come from a man aged 18 to 30 with alopecia areata. Some clones in this sample may be carry-over from other donors' samples. CDR3s include the opening cysteine and the closing phenylalanine or tryptophan. D genes are given only for firm matches. The listing skips clone size in some rows; elsewhere it reads once, few, many or a size class.

j_gene | abundance | d_gene | v_gene | CDR3aa | CDR3nt
TRBJ1-3 | - | - | TRBV14 | CASSHLGPRGSGNTIYF | TGTGCCAGCAGCCACCTTGGACCGCGAGGCTCTGGAAACACCATATATTTT
TRBJ1-5 | - | TRBD1 | TRBV29-1 | CSAGDSYQPQHF | TGCAGCGCAGGGGACAGTTATCAGCCCCAGCATTTT
TRBJ1-2 | - | - | TRBV9 | CASSVVAYGYTF | TGTGCCAGCAGCGTAGTGGCCTATGGCTACACCTTC
TRBJ2-7 | - | - | TRBV28 | CATRAGAGPTYEQYF | TGTGCCACCCGAGCTGGGGCAGGGCCGACCTACGAGCAGTACTTC
TRBJ1-1 | many | - | TRBV9 | CASSVGDTWNTEAFF | TGTGCCAGCAGCGTAGGTGACACCTGGAACACTGAAGCTTTCTTT
TRBJ2-2 | - | - | TRBV6-5 | CASKLGPPNTGELFF | TGTGCCAGCAAGTTAGGACCACCGAACACCGGGGAGCTGTTTTTT
TRBJ2-1 | - | TRBD1 | TRBV28 | CASSLTMDRVSYNEQFF | TGTGCCAGCAGTTTGACAATGGACAGGGTCTCCTACAATGAGCAGTTCTTC
TRBJ2-3 | - | - | TRBV2 | CASSEGLTDTQYF | TGTGCCAGCAGTGAAGGCCTCACAGATACGCAGTATTTT
TRBJ2-5 | many | TRBD2 | TRBV6-5 | CASSYLAGTETQYF | TGTGCCAGCAGTTACCTAGCGGGAACTGAGACCCAGTACTTC
TRBJ1-1 | - | - | TRBV3-1 | CASSQGLWAFF | TGTGCCAGCAGCCAAGGGCTCTGGGCTTTCTTT
TRBJ2-5 | medium-sized | - | TRBV12-3/TRBV12-4 | CASSLLAVQETQYF | TGTGCCAGCAGTTTGTTAGCGGTTCAAGAGACCCAGTACTTC
TRBJ1-4 | - | TRBD1 | TRBV6-2/TRBV6-3 | CASKRGPDEKLFF | TGTGCCAGTAAGAGGGGGCCGGATGAAAAACTGTTTTTT
TRBJ2-1 | - | - | TRBV5-4 | CASSFGGISSYNEQFF | TGTGCCAGCAGCTTTGGAGGAATCAGCTCCTACAATGAGCAGTTCTTC
TRBJ2-1 | many | - | TRBV7-3 | CASSSTLKHEQFF | TGTGCCAGCAGCTCGACACTGAAGCATGAGCAGTTCTTC
TRBJ1-4 | - | TRBD1 | TRBV6-1 | CASSHPGQINEKLFF | TGTGCCAGCAGTCATCCGGGACAGATTAATGAAAAACTGTTTTTT
TRBJ2-7 | - | TRBD1 | TRBV18 | CASSPIGPGQGPYEQYF | TGTGCCAGCTCACCAATCGGGCCAGGACAGGGACCTTACGAGCAGTACTTC
TRBJ1-1 | - | - | TRBV10-1 | CASSSGTLAGTEAFF | TGCGCCAGCAGCTCCGGGACACTCGCAGGCACTGAAGCTTTCTTT
TRBJ1-1 | few | - | TRBV29-1 | CSVRTVYTEAFF | TGCAGCGTAAGGACAGTTTACACTGAAGCTTTCTTT
TRBJ2-3 | few | - | TRBV28 | CASSLLEDTQYF | TGTGCCAGCAGTTTATTGGAGGATACGCAGTATTTT
TRBJ1-2 | many | TRBD1 | TRBV29-1 | CSVQLRGLRGYTF | TGCAGCGTTCAGTTAAGGGGGCTGAGAGGCTACACCTTC
TRBJ1-2 | - | - | TRBV27 | CASSFGAANYGYTF | TGTGCCAGCAGTTTCGGGGCAGCTAACTATGGCTACACCTTC
TRBJ1-6 | many | TRBD1 | TRBV7-2 | CASSLKGQGNSPLHF | TGTGCCAGCAGCTTAAAGGGACAGGGAAATTCACCCCTCCACTTT
TRBJ2-3 | many | - | TRBV4-1 | CASSQDSSTQYF | TGCGCCAGCAGCCAAGATAGTAGTACGCAGTATTTT
TRBJ1-1 | - | - | TRBV2 | CASSGARAEAFF | TGTGCCAGCAGTGGGGCGAGGGCTGAAGCTTTCTTT
TRBJ2-2 | - | TRBD2 | TRBV20-1 | CSARAGGTGELFF | TGCAGTGCTAGGGCGGGGGGCACCGGGGAGCTGTTTTTT
TRBJ2-1 | few | - | TRBV4-3 | CASSHLRGDEQFF | TGCGCCAGCAGCCATCTGAGAGGGGATGAGCAGTTCTTC
TRBJ1-1 | - | - | TRBV10-3 | CAISSKGTEAFF | TGTGCCATCAGCTCGAAGGGGACTGAAGCTTTCTTT
TRBJ2-1 | many | TRBD1 | TRBV11-2 | CASSLAYRTVQGISSYNEQFF | TGTGCCAGCAGCTTAGCCTACAGGACGGTACAGGGGATAAGCTCCTACAATGAGCAGTTCTTC
TRBJ2-3 | few | TRBD2 | TRBV7-3 | CASSPFSGAPQYF | TGTGCCAGCAGCCCCTTTAGCGGGGCTCCGCAGTATTTT
TRBJ1-2 | many | - | TRBV29-1 | CSVAHSTYGYTF | TGCAGCGTCGCCCACAGTACCTATGGCTACACCTTC
TRBJ2-7 | few | - | TRBV6-2/TRBV6-3 | CASSTDGVDYEQYF | TGTGCCAGCAGTACAGACGGAGTTGACTACGAGCAGTACTTC
TRBJ2-3 | - | TRBD2 | TRBV6-5 | CASSYSGTSNRNTQYF | TGTGCCAGCAGTTACTCCGGGACTAGTAATAGGAATACGCAGTATTTT
TRBJ1-5 | many | - | TRBV7-2 | CASSRTGTSSNQPQHF | TGTGCCAGCAGCCGGACTGGGACTTCTAGCAATCAGCCCCAGCATTTT
TRBJ2-1 | - | TRBD1 | TRBV7-9 | CASTSPGQGYNEQFF | TGTGCCAGCACCTCTCCGGGACAGGGCTACAATGAGCAGTTCTTC
TRBJ2-5 | once | - | TRBV7-9 | CASRLIQETQYF | TGTGCCAGCCGCCTGATCCAAGAGACCCAGTACTTC
TRBJ1-5 | few | - | TRBV4-3 | CASSQGHTDNQPQHF | TGCGCCAGCAGCCAAGGTCACACCGATAATCAGCCCCAGCATTTT
TRBJ1-2 | many | - | TRBV2 | CASSRRGDYGYTF | TGTGCCAGCAGTCGGAGAGGTGACTATGGCTACACCTTC
TRBJ2-1 | few | - | TRBV2 | CAAKLQGPTNEQFF | TGTGCCGCGAAGCTCCAGGGCCCGACCAATGAGCAGTTCTTC
TRBJ2-2 | many | - | TRBV29-1 | CSVWGNTGELFF | TGCAGCGTTTGGGGAAACACCGGGGAGCTGTTTTTT